This T cell receptor (beta chain) was profiled in a study of T cell responses to AZD1222 COVID-19 vaccine. Study-level findings and limits: It was only after the peak T cell response that any repertoires were sampled. The reported proportion of spike-specific TCRs targeting unmutated variant regions was nearly half.

Clones were sequenced by immunoSEQ multiplex PCR, and TCRdb holds only the in-frame ones, with some missing. The table records around 69,000 clones, nearly 90% of them present only once. Comments on this clone: Its specificity is not known.

Trimming cost V 5 bases and J 6 bases; bases outside gene matches: 8. Germline CDR1 SGHAT, CDR2 FQDESV (reference sequence). This CDR3 is built from 15 residues. Sample: peripheral blood, taken on day 0 of AZD1222 vaccination. This clonotype was obtained from an adult in good health. The chain is built from TRBV11-1 and TRBJ2-1; TRBD2 matches 9 bases. CDR3 loop: CASSTVAGVLNEQFF. CDR3 nucleotide sequence: TGTGCCAGCAGCACCGTAGCGGGAGTCCTCAATGAGCAGTTCTTC.